These T cell receptor beta chains were read from a single sample in a study of shared clonotypes between healthy human individuals. Libraries were prepared by immunoSEQ multiplex PCR; TCRdb keeps only in-frame clonotypes and omits some of them. This table holds a few million clones, 90% to 95% found once. Material for sequencing was naive CD8+ T cells from PBMCs. These receptors were taken from a man aged 18 to 29 in good health. Some clones in this sample may be carry-over from other donors' samples. Both conserved end residues are part of each CDR3. The order of the fields is clone size, V gene, D gene, J gene, CDR3 protein, CDR3 DNA. D genes are given only for firm matches. Clone size is given for some rows only: seen once, a few or many times, or a class if the clone is expanded.

.	TRBV29-1	TRBD1	TRBJ1-2	CSALSGGEGYTF	TGCAGTGCCCTCTCAGGGGGCGAGGGCTACACCTTC
once	TRBV28	TRBD1	TRBJ2-7	CASSPGQGSYEQYF	TGTGCCAGCAGCCCGGGACAGGGATCCTACGAGCAGTACTTC
.	TRBV12-5	.	TRBJ1-1	CASGYGVNTEAFF	TGTGCTAGTGGTTACGGAGTTAACACTGAAGCTTTCTTT
.	TRBV7-6	.	TRBJ2-1	CASSLVPDTDNEQFF	TGTGCCAGCAGCTTAGTTCCGGATACCGACAATGAGCAGTTCTTC
once	TRBV7-2	.	TRBJ2-4	CASSPPGILAKNIQYF	TGTGCCAGCAGCCCCCCAGGGATTCTAGCCAAAAACATTCAGTACTTC
few	TRBV30	.	TRBJ1-2	CAWSRDLANYGYTF	TGTGCCTGGAGTCGGGACCTAGCTAACTATGGCTACACCTTC
.	TRBV9	TRBD1	TRBJ2-2	CASSVEGARTGELFF	TGTGCCAGCAGCGTAGAGGGGGCACGGACCGGGGAGCTGTTTTTT
.	TRBV19	TRBD1	TRBJ1-2	CASSPGQGLWENYGYTF	TGTGCCAGTAGCCCGGGACAGGGTTTATGGGAGAACTATGGCTACACCTTC
.	TRBV9	.	TRBJ2-7	CASSVAARGTYEQYF	TGTGCCAGCAGCGTAGCTGCTCGGGGAACCTACGAGCAGTACTTC
.	TRBV25-1	TRBD1	TRBJ2-5	CATSIPGQGVRETQYF	TGTGCCACCTCGATACCCGGACAGGGCGTACGGGAGACCCAGTACTTC
.	TRBV27	TRBD2	TRBJ2-1	CASSPSGSSYNEQFF	TGTGCCAGCAGCCCGAGCGGGAGCTCCTACAATGAGCAGTTCTTC
.	TRBV19	.	TRBJ2-7	CASSTGDSSYEQYF	TGTGCCAGTAGTACCGGGGATAGCTCCTACGAGCAGTACTTC
once	TRBV6-1	.	TRBJ1-1	CASSERGRNTEAFF	TGTGCCAGCAGTGAAAGGGGAAGGAACACTGAAGCTTTCTTT
.	TRBV14	TRBD1	TRBJ1-2	CASSRDRARGYGGYTF	TGTGCCAGCAGCCGAGACAGGGCTCGAGGGTATGGTGGCTACACCTTC
.	TRBV4-1	.	TRBJ1-5	CASRQGTHGNQPQHF	TGCGCCAGCAGACAAGGCACCCATGGCAATCAGCCCCAGCATTTT
.	TRBV7-6	.	TRBJ1-5	CASSLGQYGQPQHF	TGTGCCAGCAGCTTAGGACAATATGGCCAGCCCCAGCATTTT
.	TRBV4-3	.	TRBJ2-5	CASSHGWAAELETQYF	TGCGCCAGCAGCCATGGGTGGGCGGCCGAGCTAGAGACCCAGTACTTC
.	TRBV11-2	.	TRBJ2-3	CASSLLGRTQYF	TGTGCCAGCAGCTTACTGGGTCGTACGCAGTATTTT
.	TRBV6-5	TRBD2	TRBJ2-2	CASSILASGELFF	TGTGCCAGCAGCATACTAGCGTCCGGGGAGCTGTTTTTT
.	TRBV18	.	TRBJ2-1	CASSPARGNEQFF	TGTGCCAGCTCACCAGCGCGGGGCAATGAGCAGTTCTTC
.	TRBV9	.	TRBJ1-2	CASSVALGFSSYTF	TGTGCCAGCAGCGTAGCACTCGGGTTCTCTAGCTACACCTTC
.	TRBV7-3	.	TRBJ2-2	CASSFKTGELFF	TGTGCCAGCAGCTTCAAGACCGGGGAGCTGTTTTTT
.	TRBV6-6	.	TRBJ1-1	CASSLQGHFMNTEAFF	TGTGCCAGCAGCCTCCAGGGACATTTCATGAACACTGAAGCTTTCTTT
.	TRBV6-1	TRBD1	TRBJ1-1	CASRKDRRNTEAFF	TGTGCCAGCAGGAAGGACAGGCGAAACACTGAAGCTTTCTTT
once	TRBV19	TRBD1	TRBJ1-2	CASSPLPGQDIYGYTF	TGTGCCAGTAGTCCCCTACCGGGACAGGACATCTATGGCTACACCTTC
.	TRBV14	.	TRBJ2-3	CASSPIARTPVFDTQYF	TGTGCCAGCAGCCCCATCGCGCGGACCCCTGTTTTTGATACGCAGTATTTT
once	TRBV4-2	TRBD2	TRBJ2-3	CASSQSTSVFGGDTQYF	TGTGCCAGCAGCCAATCGACTAGCGTTTTTGGTGGAGATACGCAGTATTTT
.	TRBV6-5	.	TRBJ2-5	CASSYHLQETQYF	TGTGCCAGCAGTTACCATCTCCAAGAGACCCAGTACTTC
.	TRBV7-9	.	TRBJ2-3	CASSLQGWTVSTDTQYF	TGTGCCAGCAGCCTGCAGGGGTGGACAGTTAGCACAGATACGCAGTATTTT
.	TRBV5-4	TRBD1	TRBJ1-1	CASSLDRDAEAFF	TGTGCCAGCAGCCTGGACAGGGACGCTGAAGCTTTCTTT
.	TRBV10-3	.	TRBJ1-2	CAIRGGLAIGYTF	TGTGCCATCAGGGGGGGGTTGGCGATCGGCTACACCTTC
.	TRBV2	TRBD2	TRBJ2-1	CASRGHSGESTNEQFF	TGTGCCAGCAGAGGCCATAGCGGGGAATCGACCAATGAGCAGTTCTTC
.	TRBV7-6	TRBD2	TRBJ2-7	CASSSSGSIGDEQYF	TGTGCCAGCAGCTCCAGCGGGAGTATAGGGGACGAGCAGTACTTC
.	TRBV7-9	TRBD2	TRBJ2-5	CASSLGTSGQETQYF	TGTGCCAGCAGCCTCGGGACTAGCGGCCAAGAGACCCAGTACTTC
.	TRBV19	.	TRBJ2-1	CASSTGLMNYNEQFF	TGTGCCAGTAGTACCGGACTGATGAACTACAATGAGCAGTTCTTC
once	TRBV6-5	.	TRBJ2-7	CASSPGLDLSYEQYF	TGTGCCAGCAGCCCGGGACTGGACCTCTCCTACGAGCAGTACTTC
.	TRBV7-9	.	TRBJ1-1	CASSLGSLSNTEAFF	TGTGCCAGCAGCTTAGGTTCTCTCTCGAACACTGAAGCTTTCTTT
.	TRBV7-8	.	TRBJ1-5	CASRGRSNQPQHF	TGTGCCAGCAGGGGACGTAGCAATCAGCCCCAGCATTTT